The 4 T cell receptor beta chains listed next were all sequenced from one sample in a study of cytomegalovirus exposure and HLA in healthy donors. Assay: immunoSEQ multiplex PCR; the TCRdb copy retains only in-frame clones and omits some. The table lists a few hundred thousand clones, 86% of them singletons. Sequenced material: PBMCs. The receptors were sampled from a woman in her late teens or twenties in good health and CMV-seronegative.

This clone was counted only a few times. The V gene is TRBV5-8, the J gene TRBJ2-6, with D possibly being TRBD1 (6 bases). CDR1 is SGHTS and CDR2 is YDEGEE in the germline V gene. This CDR3 has 17 amino acids. V lost 4 bases and J 0 bases, leaving 14 bases between the germline ends. The CDR3 bases are TGTGCCAGCAGCCTAGGGACATCTTACTCTGGGGCCAACGTCCTGACTTTC. Translated, it gives CASSLGTSYSGANVLTF.

The J gene is TRBJ2-7, the V gene TRBV6-5, with 11 bases matching TRBD1. CDR1 and CDR2 from the germline V gene are MNHEY and SVGAGI. J was trimmed by 1 base and V by 4 bases; bases with no gene match: 6. The CDR3 contains 16 residues. CDR3 loop: CASSSADRGPSYEQYF. The CDR3 DNA reads TGTGCCAGCAGTTCCGCGGACAGGGGGCCTTCCTACGAGCAGTACTTC.

The chain is built from TRBV6-5 and TRBJ2-2, with unresolved D. Germline values: CDR1 MNHEY, CDR2 SVGAGI. The CDR3 has 14 amino acids. V lost 0 bases and J lost 6, with 8 bases in between. The CDR3 nucleotides read TGTGCCAGCAGTTACTCGACCCTAGCCGGGGAGCTGTTTTTT. Protein sequence: CASSYSTLAGELFF.

This chain joins TRBV6-1 and TRBJ2-7; D is unclear. The germline V and J ends were trimmed by 5 bases and 13 bases, with 24 bases remaining between them. Germline CDR1 MNHNS, CDR2 SASEGT. There are 14 residues in the CDR3. DNA of the CDR3: TGTGCCAGCAGTAGCTTTATGGCGGCCGACCCTTTATACTTC. Its translation is CASSSFMAADPLYF.